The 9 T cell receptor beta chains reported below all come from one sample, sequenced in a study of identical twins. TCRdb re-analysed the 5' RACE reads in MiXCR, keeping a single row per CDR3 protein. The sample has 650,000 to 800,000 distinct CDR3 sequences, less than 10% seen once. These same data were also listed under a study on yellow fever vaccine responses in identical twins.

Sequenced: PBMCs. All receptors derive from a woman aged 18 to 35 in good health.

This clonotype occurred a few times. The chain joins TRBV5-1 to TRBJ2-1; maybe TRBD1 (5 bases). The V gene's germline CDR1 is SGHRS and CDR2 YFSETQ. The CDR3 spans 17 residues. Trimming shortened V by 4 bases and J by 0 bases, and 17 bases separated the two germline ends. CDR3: CASSLLPPRDSYNEQFF. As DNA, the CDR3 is TGCGCCAGCAGCCTCCTACCCCCCAGGGACTCCTACAATGAGCAGTTCTTC.

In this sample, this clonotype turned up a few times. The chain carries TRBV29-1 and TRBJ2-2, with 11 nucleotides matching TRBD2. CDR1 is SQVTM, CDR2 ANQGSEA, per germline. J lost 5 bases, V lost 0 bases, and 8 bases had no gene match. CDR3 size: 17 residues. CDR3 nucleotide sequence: TGCAGCGTTGAAGATTTCGCTAGCGGGGGGATTACCGGGGAGCTGTTTTTT. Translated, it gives CSVEDFASGGITGELFF.

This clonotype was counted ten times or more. CDR3 sequence (DNA): TGCGCCAGCAGCCAAGATTCAGGTCAGCCCCAGCATTTT. It is translated as CASSQDSGQPQHF. This chain connects TRBV4-3 to TRBJ1-5; D remains ambiguous. The CDR3 has 13 amino acids. CDR1 LGHNA and CDR2 YSLEER come from the germline V gene. Trimming stripped 0 bases from V and 6 bases from J, with 6 bases between.

CDR3 in DNA: TGCGCCAGCAGCTTAGAAGACAGGGGGTCCGGCATTCAGTACTTC. Its translation is CASSLEDRGSGIQYF. The V and J genes are TRBV5-1 and TRBJ2-4, with 9 bases that match TRBD1. Germline CDR1 reads SGHRS; CDR2 reads YFSETQ. Unmatched junction bases numbered 9, after V lost 2 bases and J lost 9 bases. The CDR3 is 15 residues long. The whole variable domain, remainder taken from reference TRBV5-1 and TRBJ2-4, is KAGVTQTPRYLIKTRGQQVTLSCSPISGHRSVSWYQQTPGQGLQFLFEYFSETQRNKGNFPGRFSGRQFSNSRSEMNVSTLELGDSALYLCASSLEDRGSGIQYFGAGTRLSVL.

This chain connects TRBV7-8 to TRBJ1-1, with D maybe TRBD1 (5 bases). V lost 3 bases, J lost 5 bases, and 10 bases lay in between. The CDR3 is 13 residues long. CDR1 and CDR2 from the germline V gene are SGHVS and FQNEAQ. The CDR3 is CASSFRDRTEAFF. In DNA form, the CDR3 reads TGTGCCAGCAGCTTCAGGGATAGGACTGAAGCTTTCTTT.

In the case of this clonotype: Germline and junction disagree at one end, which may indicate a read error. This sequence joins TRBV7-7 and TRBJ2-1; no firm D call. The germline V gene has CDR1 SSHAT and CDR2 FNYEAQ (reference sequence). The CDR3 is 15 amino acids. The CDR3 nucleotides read TGTGCTAGCAGCTTATATCATTCGCGCAACAATGAGCAGTTCTTC. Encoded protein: CASSLYHSRNNEQFF.

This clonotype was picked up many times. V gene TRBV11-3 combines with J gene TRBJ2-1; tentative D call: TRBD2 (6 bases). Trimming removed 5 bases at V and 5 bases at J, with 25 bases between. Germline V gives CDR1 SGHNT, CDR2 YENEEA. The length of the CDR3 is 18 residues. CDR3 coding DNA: TGTGCCAGCAGCCTAAGGGACTCTTCTAGAGCGAGGCACAATGAGCAGTTCTTC. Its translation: CASSLRDSSRARHNEQFF. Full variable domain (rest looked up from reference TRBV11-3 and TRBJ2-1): EAGVVQSPRYKIIEKKQPVAFWCNPISGHNTLYWYLQNLGQGPELLIRYENEEAVDDSQLPKDRFSAERLKGVDSTLKIQPAELGDSAVYLCASSLRDSSRARHNEQFFGPGTRLTVL.

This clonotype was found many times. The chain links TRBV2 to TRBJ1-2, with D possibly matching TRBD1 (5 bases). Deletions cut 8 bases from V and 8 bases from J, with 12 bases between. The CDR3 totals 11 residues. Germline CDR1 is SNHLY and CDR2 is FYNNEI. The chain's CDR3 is CASVLGEGYTF. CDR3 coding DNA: TGTGCCAGCGTTCTGGGGGAAGGCTACACCTTC.

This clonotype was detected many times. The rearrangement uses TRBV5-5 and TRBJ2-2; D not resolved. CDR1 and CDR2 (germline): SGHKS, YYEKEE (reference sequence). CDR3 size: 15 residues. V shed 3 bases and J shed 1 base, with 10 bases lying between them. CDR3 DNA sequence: TGTGCCAGCAGCTCCGGATACAGGAACACCGGGGAGCTGTTTTTT. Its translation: CASSSGYRNTGELFF.